This T cell receptor (beta chain) was profiled in a study of blood T cell repertoires in COVID-19. Method: immunoSEQ multiplex PCR; TCRdb's copy keeps in-frame clones and lacks some. The sample yields 390,000 or so clones, around nine tenths seen once. The V and J ends lost 5 bases and 3 bases, in that order; junction bases with no gene match: 9. This CDR3 spans 16 amino acids. Germline CDR1 is SGHVS and CDR2 is FNYEAQ. The V call is TRBV7-6, the J call TRBJ1-4; 7 positions match TRBD1. This TCR was recovered from a woman aged 45-65 years who had recovered from COVID-19. The sample taken for sequencing was PBMCs or T cells enriched from blood (not recorded which). The chain's CDR3 is CASSHRGPGANEKLFF. DNA of the CDR3: TGTGCCAGCAGCCACAGGGGACCAGGGGCTAATGAAAAACTGTTTTTT.